This T cell receptor beta chain appears in the sequencing data of a study of T cells in Graves' hyperthyroidism and ophthalmopathy. Germline values: CDR1 MNHEY, CDR2 SVGEGT. Trimming pared 0 bases from V and 15 bases from J, leaving 18 bases between. This CDR3 has 14 amino acids. RNA transcripts served as the template for amplifying TCR beta CDR3 regions. The HTBI primer set served for first-round RT-PCR of the TCR CDR3. TCRdb recomputed calls from the multiplex PCR reads with MiXCR, one row per CDR3 protein. The sample lists over 400,000 distinct CDR3 sequences; roughly 14% were seen once. The chain uses TRBV6-2 or TRBV6-3 and TRBJ2-1; D tentatively reads TRBD1 or TRBD2 (6 bases each). The specimen sequenced was blood. The TCR was taken from a man younger than 35 with Graves' ophthalmopathy. The CDR3 loop is CASSYSNGGLPRFF. The CDR3 DNA follows: TGTGCCAGCAGTTACTCGAACGGGGGCCTCCCCAGGTTCTTC.